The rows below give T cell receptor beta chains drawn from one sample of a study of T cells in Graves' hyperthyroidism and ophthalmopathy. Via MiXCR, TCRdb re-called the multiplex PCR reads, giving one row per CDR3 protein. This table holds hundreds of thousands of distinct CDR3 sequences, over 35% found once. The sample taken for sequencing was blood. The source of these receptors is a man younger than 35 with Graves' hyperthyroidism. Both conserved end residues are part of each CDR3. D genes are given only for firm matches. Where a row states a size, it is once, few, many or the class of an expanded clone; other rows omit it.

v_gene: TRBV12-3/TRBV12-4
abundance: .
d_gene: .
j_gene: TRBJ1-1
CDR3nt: TGTGCCAGCAGTTTCACTCAGGAAACTGAAGCTTTCTTT
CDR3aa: CASSFTQETEAFF

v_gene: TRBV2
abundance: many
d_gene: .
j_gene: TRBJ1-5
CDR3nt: TGTGCCAGCAGTCCCGGGAATGGCAATCAGCCCCAGCATTTT
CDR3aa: CASSPGNGNQPQHF

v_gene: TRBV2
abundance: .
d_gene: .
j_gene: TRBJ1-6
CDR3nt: TGTACCAGCTCACCACCTAGTCCTCGTTCACCCCTCCACTTT
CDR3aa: CTSSPPSPRSPLHF

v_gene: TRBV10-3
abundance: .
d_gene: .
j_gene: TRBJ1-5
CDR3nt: TGTGCCATCAGCCTAACGGTTTTGCCCCAGCATTTT
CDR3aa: CAISLTVLPQHF

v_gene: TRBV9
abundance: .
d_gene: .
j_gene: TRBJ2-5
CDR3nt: TGTGCCAGCAGCCCCCGGACTAAGGGAGAGACCCAGTACTTC
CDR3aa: CASSPRTKGETQYF

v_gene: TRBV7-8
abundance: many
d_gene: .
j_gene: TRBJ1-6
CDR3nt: TGTGCCAGCAGCTTAGGACAACCCCTCCACTTT
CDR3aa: CASSLGQPLHF

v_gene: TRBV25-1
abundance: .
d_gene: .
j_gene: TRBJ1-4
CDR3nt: TGTGCCAGCGCTCAGGGGAGCGAGCTGTTTTTT
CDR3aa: CASAQGSELFF

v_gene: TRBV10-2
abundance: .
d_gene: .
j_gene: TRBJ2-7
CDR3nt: .
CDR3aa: CACSARVSSSYEQYF

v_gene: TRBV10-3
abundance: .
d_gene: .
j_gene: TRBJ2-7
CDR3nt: TGTGCCATCAGTGGGGAACGGTTCGGCTTTCTCTACGAGCAGTACTTC
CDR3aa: CAISGERFGFLYEQYF

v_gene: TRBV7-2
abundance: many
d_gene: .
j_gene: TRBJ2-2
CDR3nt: TGTGCCAGCAGCTTATCACCCGAGGGGAACACCGGGGAGCTGTTTTTT
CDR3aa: CASSLSPEGNTGELFF

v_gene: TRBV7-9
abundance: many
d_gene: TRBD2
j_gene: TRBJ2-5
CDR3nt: TGTGCCAGCAGCCGGACTAGCGGGAGAGAGACCCAGTACTTC
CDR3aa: CASSRTSGRETQYF

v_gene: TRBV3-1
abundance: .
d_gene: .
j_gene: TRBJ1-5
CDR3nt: TGTGCCAGCAGCCAAGCGGGATACGGTGGCAATCAGCCCCAGCATTTT
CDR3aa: CASSQAGYGGNQPQHF

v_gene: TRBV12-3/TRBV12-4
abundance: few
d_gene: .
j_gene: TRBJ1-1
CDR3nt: TGTGCTAGTGGAGGAGACAGCTCCTACACTGAAGCTTTCTTT
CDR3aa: CASGGDSSYTEAFF

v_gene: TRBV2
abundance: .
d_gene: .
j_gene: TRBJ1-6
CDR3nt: TGTGCCAGCAACCATTGGGACGTATTAAATTCACCCCTCCACTTT
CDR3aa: CASNHWDVLNSPLHF

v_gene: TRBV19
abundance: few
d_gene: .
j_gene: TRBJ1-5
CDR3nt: TGTGCCAGCAGCCAAGACGGGCAGGGTGCTCAGCCCCAGCATTTT
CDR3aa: CASSQDGQGAQPQHF

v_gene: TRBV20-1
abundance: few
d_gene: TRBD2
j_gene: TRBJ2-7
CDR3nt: TGCAGTGCTAGAGATGACCTAGCGGGGTACTACGAGCAGTACTTC
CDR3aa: CSARDDLAGYYEQYF

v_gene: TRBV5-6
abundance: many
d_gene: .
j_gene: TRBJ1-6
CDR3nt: TGTGCCAGCAGCTTGGAGCAGGGATTTGGACCCCTCCACTTT
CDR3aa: CASSLEQGFGPLHF

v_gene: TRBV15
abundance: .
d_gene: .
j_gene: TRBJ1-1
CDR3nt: TGTGCCACCAGCAGTTTGGAGACGGTGAACACTGAAGCTTTCTTT
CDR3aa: CATSSLETVNTEAFF

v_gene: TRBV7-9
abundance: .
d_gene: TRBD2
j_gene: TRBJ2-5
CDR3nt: TGTGCCAGCAGCTTAGCCGGGACTAGCATAGGGCAAGAGACCCAGTACTTC
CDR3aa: CASSLAGTSIGQETQYF

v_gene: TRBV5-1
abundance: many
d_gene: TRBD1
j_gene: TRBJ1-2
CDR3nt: TGCGCCAGCAGCCCGACAGGGGACGGCTACACCTTC
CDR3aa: CASSPTGDGYTF

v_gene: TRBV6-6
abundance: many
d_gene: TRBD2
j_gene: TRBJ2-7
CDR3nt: TGTGCCAGCAGCTCTAGCGGGAGTATCGGCGAGCAGTACTTC
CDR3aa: CASSSSGSIGEQYF

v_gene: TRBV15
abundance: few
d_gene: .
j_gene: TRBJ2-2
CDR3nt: TGTGCCACCAGCAGCCTCACCGGGGAGCTGTTTTTT
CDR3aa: CATSSLTGELFF

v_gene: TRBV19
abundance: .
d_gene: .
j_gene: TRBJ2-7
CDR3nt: TGTGCCAGTAGCCCGGTGGGAATAACCTACGAGCAGTACTTC
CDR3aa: CASSPVGITYEQYF

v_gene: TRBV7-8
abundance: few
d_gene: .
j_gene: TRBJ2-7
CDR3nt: TGTGCCACCGAACAGGGTAGTAAGCACGAGCAGTACTTC
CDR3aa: CATEQGSKHEQYF

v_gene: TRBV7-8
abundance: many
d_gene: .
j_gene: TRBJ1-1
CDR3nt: TGTGCCAGCAGCTTAGCTTCGACAGGTGGGAACACTGAAGCTTTCTTT
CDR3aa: CASSLASTGGNTEAFF

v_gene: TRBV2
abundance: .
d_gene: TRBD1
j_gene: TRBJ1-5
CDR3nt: TGTGCCAGCAGGGTCCGACAGGGCCAATACCTCAATCAGCCCCAGCATTTT
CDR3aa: CASRVRQGQYLNQPQHF

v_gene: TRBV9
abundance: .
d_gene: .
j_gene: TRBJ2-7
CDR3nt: TGTGCCAGCAGCGTAGGGGATAGCTCCTACGAGCAGTACTTC
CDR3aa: CASSVGDSSYEQYF

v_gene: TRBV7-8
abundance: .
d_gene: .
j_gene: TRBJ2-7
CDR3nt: TGTGCCAGCAGCCACATGCTATCCGGGATTTCCTACGAGCAGTACTTC
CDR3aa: CASSHMLSGISYEQYF

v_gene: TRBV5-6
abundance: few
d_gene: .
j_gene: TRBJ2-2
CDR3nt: TGTGCCAGCAGCTGGACGATCGGGGAGCTGTTTTTT
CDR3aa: CASSWTIGELFF

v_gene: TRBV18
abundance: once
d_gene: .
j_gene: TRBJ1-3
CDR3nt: TGTGCCAGCTCACCAGGGGGAGGCACTGGAAACACCATATATTTT
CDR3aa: CASSPGGGTGNTIYF

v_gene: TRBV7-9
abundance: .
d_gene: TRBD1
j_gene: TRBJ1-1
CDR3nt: TGTGCCAGCAGCGGGGACAGTAAAGCTTTCTTT
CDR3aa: CASSGDSKAFF

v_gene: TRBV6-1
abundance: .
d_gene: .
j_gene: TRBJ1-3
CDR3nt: TGTGCCAGCATGGGCGCCTCTGGAAACACCATATATTTT
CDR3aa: CASMGASGNTIYF

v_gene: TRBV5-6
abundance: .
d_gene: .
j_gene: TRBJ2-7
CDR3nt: TGTGCCAGCAGCTTGGACGAAACCTACGAGCAGTACTTC
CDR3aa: CASSLDETYEQYF

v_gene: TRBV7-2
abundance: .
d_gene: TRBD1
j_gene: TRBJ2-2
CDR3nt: TGTGCCAGCAGTCCTTCCTTTCGCCAGGGGGCAAACACCGGGGAGCTGTTTTTT
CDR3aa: CASSPSFRQGANTGELFF

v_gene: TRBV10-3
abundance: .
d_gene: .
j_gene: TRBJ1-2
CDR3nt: TGTGCCATCAGTGACACGGGAAGGGACTATGGCTACACCTTC
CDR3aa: CAISDTGRDYGYTF

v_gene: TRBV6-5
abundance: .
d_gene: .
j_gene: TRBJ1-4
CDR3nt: TGTGCCAGCAGTTACTCGAAGGCAGGGGCCGTGTATGAAAAACTGTTTTTT
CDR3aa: CASSYSKAGAVYEKLFF

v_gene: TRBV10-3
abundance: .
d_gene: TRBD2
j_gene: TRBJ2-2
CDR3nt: TGTGCCATCAGTGTGGGGCTAGCGGGAGACGCCGGGGAGCTGTTTTTT
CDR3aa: CAISVGLAGDAGELFF

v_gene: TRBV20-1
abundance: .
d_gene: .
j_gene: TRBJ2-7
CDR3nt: TGCAGTCTAGTGGGGGACGAGCAGTACTTC
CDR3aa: CSLVGDEQYF

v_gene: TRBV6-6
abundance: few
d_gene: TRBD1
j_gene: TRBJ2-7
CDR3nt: TGTGCCAGCACCCCTGACAGGGCTGGGTACGAGCAGTACTTC
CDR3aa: CASTPDRAGYEQYF

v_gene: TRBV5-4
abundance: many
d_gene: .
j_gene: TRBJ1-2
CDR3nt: TGTGCCAGCAGTACAACAGCCAATTCTAACTATGGCTACACCTTC
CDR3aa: CASSTTANSNYGYTF

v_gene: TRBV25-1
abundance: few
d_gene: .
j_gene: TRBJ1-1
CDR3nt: TGTGCCAGCAGTGAATGGTTTGGGGCTGAAGCTTTCTTT
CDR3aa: CASSEWFGAEAFF

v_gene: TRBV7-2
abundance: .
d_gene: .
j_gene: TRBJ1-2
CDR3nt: TGTGCCAGCAGCTTACAGGGCAGTAGTGGCTACACCTTC
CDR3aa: CASSLQGSSGYTF

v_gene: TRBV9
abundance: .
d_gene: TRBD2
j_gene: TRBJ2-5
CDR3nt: TGTGCCAGCAGCGTAGCTGGGGCGGGGGACCAAGAGACCCAGTACTTC
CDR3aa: CASSVAGAGDQETQYF

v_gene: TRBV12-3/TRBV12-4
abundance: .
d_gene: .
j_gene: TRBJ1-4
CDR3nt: TGTGCCAGCAGCTACCCGGCGGGGGAAAAACTGTTTTTT
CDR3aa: CASSYPAGEKLFF

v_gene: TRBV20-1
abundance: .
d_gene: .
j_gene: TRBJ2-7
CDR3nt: TGCAGTGCGGATCCCGGGACAAATTACGAGCAGTACTTC
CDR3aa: CSADPGTNYEQYF

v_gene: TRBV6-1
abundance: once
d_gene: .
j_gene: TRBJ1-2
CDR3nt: TGTGCCAGCAGTGAAAGGCGTAGGGGCTACACCTTC
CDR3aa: CASSERRRGYTF

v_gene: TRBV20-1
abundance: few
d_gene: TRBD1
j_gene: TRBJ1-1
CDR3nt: TGCAGTGGGATTCGACAGGGCGAAGACACTGAAGCTTTCTTT
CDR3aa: CSGIRQGEDTEAFF

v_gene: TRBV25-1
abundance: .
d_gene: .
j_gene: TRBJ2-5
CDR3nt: TGTGCCAGCGTTGGTCCCGTCCTGACGGAGACCCAGTACTTC
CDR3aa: CASVGPVLTETQYF

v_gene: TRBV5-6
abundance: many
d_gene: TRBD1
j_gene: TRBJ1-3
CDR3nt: TGTGCCAGCAGCTTAATCGGAGGACAGGGTGGAAACACCATATATTTT
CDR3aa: CASSLIGGQGGNTIYF

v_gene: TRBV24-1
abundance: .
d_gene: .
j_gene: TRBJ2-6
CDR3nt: TGTGCCACCAGTGAACCCTCTGGGACCAACGTCCTGACCTTC
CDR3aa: CATSEPSGTNVLTF

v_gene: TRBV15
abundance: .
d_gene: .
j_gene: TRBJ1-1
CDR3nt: TGTGCCACCAGCAGAGTACCGGGGGGGGGGACTGAAGCTTTCTTT
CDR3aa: CATSRVPGGGTEAFF

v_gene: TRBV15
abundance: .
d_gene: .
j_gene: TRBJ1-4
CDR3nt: TGTGCCACCAGCAGAGACTGGGGGGATGAAAATCTGTTTTTT
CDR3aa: CATSRDWGDENLFF